The rows below give T cell receptor beta chains drawn from one sample of a study of pediatric ulcerative colitis. Sequencing was performed with immunoSEQ multiplex PCR; in TCRdb, only in-frame clones are kept and a portion is missing. Counted here are 30,000 to 40,000 clones, 81% occurring once; the ten biggest clones make up approximately 1.1%. Sequences were obtained from gut tissue. The receptor set was obtained from a boy aged 5-17 years with mild ulcerative colitis. CDR3s include the opening cysteine and the closing phenylalanine or tryptophan. D genes are given only for firm matches. Only part of the rows carry a size: once, few, many, or a class if the clone is expanded.

V gene,J gene,D gene,clone size,CDR3 DNA,CDR3 protein
TRBV19,TRBJ2-1,TRBD2,NA,TGTGCCAGTAGTATTGAGGGACTAGCCTACAATGAGCAGTTCTTC,CASSIEGLAYNEQFF
TRBV19,TRBJ1-4,TRBD1,few,TGTGCCAGTAGGCCTCCAGGGGGCACAAATGAAAAACTGTTTTTT,CASRPPGGTNEKLFF
TRBV27,TRBJ1-6,NA,few,TGTGCCAGCAGTCCGGACAGAGGGAGGGCTTTCATACCCCTCCACTTT,CASSPDRGRAFIPLHF
TRBV7-6,TRBJ1-5,NA,NA,TGTGCCAGCAGCTTAGGAACGCTCAGCAATCAGCCCCAGCATTTT,CASSLGTLSNQPQHF
TRBV4-2,TRBJ2-1,NA,NA,TGTGCCAGCAGCCACGAGCGGGCCAATGAGCAGTTCTTC,CASSHERANEQFF
TRBV2,TRBJ2-5,TRBD1,NA,TGTGCCAGCAGTGCACCCGGGACAGGGGAAGAGACCCAGTACTTC,CASSAPGTGEETQYF
TRBV7-9,TRBJ1-3,NA,few,TGTGCCAGCAGCCAAGGCACCTCTGGAAACACCATATATTTT,CASSQGTSGNTIYF
TRBV5-6,TRBJ2-1,NA,NA,TGTGCCAGCAGCTTGGGGGGCGGTGAGCAGTTCTTC,CASSLGGGEQFF
TRBV7-9,TRBJ2-3,NA,NA,TGTGCCAGCAGGTCGTCTTCGACCCTTAGCATAGATACGCAGTATTTT,CASRSSSTLSIDTQYF
TRBV7-2,TRBJ2-5,NA,NA,TGTGCCAGCAGCCCCTGGGGACTCGGAGAGACCCAGTACTTC,CASSPWGLGETQYF
TRBV4-1,TRBJ2-1,NA,once,TGCGCCAGCAGCCAAGACCCCGACTGGCACCATATCTTC,CASSQDPDWHHIF
TRBV5-4,TRBJ1-3,NA,NA,TGTGCCAGCAGCTCGGCGAGCGAGGCGGGGGGAAACACCATATATTTT,CASSSASEAGGNTIYF
TRBV7-2,TRBJ2-1,NA,NA,TGTGCCAGCAGCTTAGCCGGAGAGCAGTTCTTC,CASSLAGEQFF
TRBV7-9,TRBJ1-6,NA,few,TGTGCCAGCAGCTTAGACCGGTCACCCCTCCACTTT,CASSLDRSPLHF
TRBV5-1,TRBJ1-3,NA,NA,TGCGCCAGCAGCACCCTCCCCATGGGCTCTGGAAACACCATATATTTT,CASSTLPMGSGNTIYF
TRBV2,TRBJ1-4,TRBD1,NA,TGTGCCAGCAGTGGCTTAGACAGGGGGGAAAAACTGTTTTTT,CASSGLDRGEKLFF
TRBV27,TRBJ1-5,NA,NA,TGTGCCAGCAGTCCCCAGGGAGGGGTGGATCAGCCCCAGCATTTT,CASSPQGGVDQPQHF